This TCR beta chain was sequenced for a study of control samples from healthy donors and cancer patients. This CDR3 spans 13 amino acids. The V gene lost 4 bases and the J gene lost 4 bases, with 6 bases spanning the gap. Germline V gene data show CDR1 as SGHRS and CDR2 as YFSETQ. Only in-frame clones appear in the TCRdb table, and some are missing; sequencing was by immunoSEQ multiplex PCR. In the table there are some 130,000 clones, roughly 91% of which are singletons. The sequence derives from a man aged 45 to 65 with head and neck cancer. The sequencing input was PBMCs. The rearrangement uses TRBV5-1 and TRBJ2-6; D gene ambiguous. CDR3 sequence: CASSERGANVLTF. As DNA, the CDR3 is TGCGCCAGCAGCGAGCGAGGGGCCAACGTCCTGACTTTC.